This T cell receptor (beta chain) was recorded in a study of response to subunit inactivated influenza vaccine. Findings and limits, study-wide: Few new T cells, the authors suggested, are recruited by each seasonal influenza vaccination.

TCRdb redid the calling of the RT-PCR reads with MiXCR, one entry per CDR3 protein. The repertoire has some 800,000 distinct CDR3 sequences, 21% of them found once; the top ten carry roughly a tenth. This clonotype was detected many times. Antigen unknown. Germline V CDR1 and CDR2: MDHEN, SYDVKM. The CDR3 covers 16 residues. Trimming cost V 6 bases and J 5 bases; bases outside gene matches: 13. The clonotype comes from a man aged 50 to 60 who received an inactivated influenza vaccine. The sample here was PBMCs from blood, taken 4 to 6 days after vaccination. The chain joins TRBV28 to TRBJ2-5; 9 nucleotides align to TRBD1. CDR3 protein: CASSKPRDRVEETQYF. In nucleotides, the CDR3 is TGTGCCAGCAGCAAACCCCGGGACAGGGTGGAGGAGACCCAGTACTTC.